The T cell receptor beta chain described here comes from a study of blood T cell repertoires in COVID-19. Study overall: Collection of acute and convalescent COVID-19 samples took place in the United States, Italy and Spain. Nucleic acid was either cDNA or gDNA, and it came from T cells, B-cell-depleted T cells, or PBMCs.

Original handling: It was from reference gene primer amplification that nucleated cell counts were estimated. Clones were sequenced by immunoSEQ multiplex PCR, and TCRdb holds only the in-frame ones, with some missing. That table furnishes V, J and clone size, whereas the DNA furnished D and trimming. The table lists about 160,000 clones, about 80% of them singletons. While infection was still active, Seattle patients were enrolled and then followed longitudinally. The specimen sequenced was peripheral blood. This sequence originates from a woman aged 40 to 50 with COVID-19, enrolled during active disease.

The CDR3 nucleotides are TGTGCCAGCAGTGAAAGTCGAGTTACGGGACCCCTCCACTTT. Amino acids: CASSESRVTGPLHF. The chain couples TRBV6-1 to TRBJ1-6; D unclear. Per the germline V gene, CDR1 is MNHNS and CDR2 is SASEGT. V shed 2 bases and J shed 12 bases, with 14 bases lying between them. CDR3 size: 14 residues.